The source of this T cell receptor beta chain is a study of blood T cell repertoires in COVID-19. Study details: Material from acute and convalescent COVID-19 was sourced from the United States, Italy and Spain.

Produced via immunoSEQ multiplex PCR; TCRdb's table is partial and in-frame only. The repertoire holds around 200,000 clones, with about 91% as singletons. Individuals aged about 18 to 100 years were recruited from 24 US areas. Germline CDR1 and CDR2: SQVTM and ANQGSEA. The CDR3 consists of 13 residues. V was pared by 5 bases and J by 3 bases, with 2 bases of the junction left unmatched. This TCR was recovered from a man aged 18 to 30 with acute COVID-19. Sequencing used PBMCs or T cells enriched from blood (not recorded which). The V call is TRBV29-1, the J call TRBJ2-2, with 8 bases that match TRBD1. CDR3 DNA: TGCAGCGTTCTGACAGGGGACACCGGGGAGCTGTTTTTT. Protein: CSVLTGDTGELFF.